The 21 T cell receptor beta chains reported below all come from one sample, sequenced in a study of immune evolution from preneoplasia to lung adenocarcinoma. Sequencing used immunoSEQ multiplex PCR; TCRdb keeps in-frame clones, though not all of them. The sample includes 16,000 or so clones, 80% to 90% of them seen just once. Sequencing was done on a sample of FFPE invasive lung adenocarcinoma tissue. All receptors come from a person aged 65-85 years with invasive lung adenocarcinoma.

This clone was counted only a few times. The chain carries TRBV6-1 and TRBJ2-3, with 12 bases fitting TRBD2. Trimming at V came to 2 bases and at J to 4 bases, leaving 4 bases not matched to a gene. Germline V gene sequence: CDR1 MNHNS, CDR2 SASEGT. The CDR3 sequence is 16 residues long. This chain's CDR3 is CASSEIGTSGSDTQYF. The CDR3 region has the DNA TGTGCCAGCAGTGAAATCGGGACTAGCGGGTCAGATACGCAGTATTTT.

CDR3 sequence: CSGAGGGGYTF. DNA for the CDR3: TGCAGCGGCGCGGGAGGTGGTGGCTACACCTTC. The chain joins TRBV29-1 to TRBJ1-2, with no clear D. CDR3 size: 11 residues. V lost 7 bases and J lost 7, with 13 bases in between. The germline V gene has CDR1 SQVTM and CDR2 ANQGSEA.

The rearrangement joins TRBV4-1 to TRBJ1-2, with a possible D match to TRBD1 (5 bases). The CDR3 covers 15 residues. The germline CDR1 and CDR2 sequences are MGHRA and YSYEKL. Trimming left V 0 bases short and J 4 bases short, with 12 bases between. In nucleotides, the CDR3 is TGCGCCAGCAGCCAAGATTGGCAGGGAGGCTATGGCTACACCTTC. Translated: CASSQDWQGGYGYTF.

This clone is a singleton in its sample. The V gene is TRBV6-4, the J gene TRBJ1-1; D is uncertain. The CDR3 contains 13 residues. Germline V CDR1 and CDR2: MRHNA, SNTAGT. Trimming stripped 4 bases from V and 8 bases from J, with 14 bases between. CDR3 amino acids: CASSVTLQAEAFF. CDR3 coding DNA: TGTGCCAGCAGTGTCACTCTGCAAGCAGAAGCTTTCTTT.

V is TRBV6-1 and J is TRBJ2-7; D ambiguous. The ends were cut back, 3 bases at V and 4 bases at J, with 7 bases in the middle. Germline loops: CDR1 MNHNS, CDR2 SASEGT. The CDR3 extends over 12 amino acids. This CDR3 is CASSESAYEQYF. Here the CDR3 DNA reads TGTGCCAGCAGTGAGTCGGCTTACGAGCAGTACTTC.

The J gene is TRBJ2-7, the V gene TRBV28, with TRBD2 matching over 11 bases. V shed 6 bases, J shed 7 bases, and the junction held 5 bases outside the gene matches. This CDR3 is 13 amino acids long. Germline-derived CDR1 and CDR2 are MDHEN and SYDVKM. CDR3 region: CASRLAGDWEQYF. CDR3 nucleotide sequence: TGTGCCAGCAGACTAGCGGGAGATTGGGAGCAGTACTTC.

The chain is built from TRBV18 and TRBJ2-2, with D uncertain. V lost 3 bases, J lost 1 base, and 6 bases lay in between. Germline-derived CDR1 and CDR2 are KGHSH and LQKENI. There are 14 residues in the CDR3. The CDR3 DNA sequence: TGTGCCAGCTCACCGTGGAGGAACACCGGGGAGCTGTTTTTT. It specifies CASSPWRNTGELFF. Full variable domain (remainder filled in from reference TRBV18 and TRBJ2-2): NAGVMQNPRHLVRRRGQEARLRCSPMKGHSHVYWYRQLPEEGLKFMVYLQKENIIDESGMPKERFSAEFPKEGPSILRIQQVVRGDSAAYFCASSPWRNTGELFFGEGSRLTVL.

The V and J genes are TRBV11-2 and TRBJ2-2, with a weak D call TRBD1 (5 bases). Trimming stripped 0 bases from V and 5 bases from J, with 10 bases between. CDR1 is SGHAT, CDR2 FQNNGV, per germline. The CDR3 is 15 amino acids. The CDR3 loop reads CASSLEGQGTGELFF. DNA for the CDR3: TGTGCCAGCAGCTTAGAAGGTCAGGGAACCGGGGAGCTGTTTTTT.

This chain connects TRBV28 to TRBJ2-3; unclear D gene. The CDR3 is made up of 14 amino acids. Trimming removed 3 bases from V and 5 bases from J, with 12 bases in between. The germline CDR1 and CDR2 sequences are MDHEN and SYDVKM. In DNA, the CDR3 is TGTGCCAGCAGTTTCTCCGGGTTCAAAGATACGCAGTATTTT. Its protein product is CASSFSGFKDTQYF.

The CDR3 coding sequence is TGTGCCAGCAGTTCCATCACTAGCGGGGGTGAGACCCAGTACTTC. Translation gives CASSSITSGGETQYF. The chain has TRBV6-5 and TRBJ2-5; 11 nucleotides agree with TRBD2. Unmatched junction bases numbered 6, after V lost 4 bases and J lost 5 bases. From germline, CDR1 is MNHEY and CDR2 SVGAGI. CDR3 size: 15 residues.

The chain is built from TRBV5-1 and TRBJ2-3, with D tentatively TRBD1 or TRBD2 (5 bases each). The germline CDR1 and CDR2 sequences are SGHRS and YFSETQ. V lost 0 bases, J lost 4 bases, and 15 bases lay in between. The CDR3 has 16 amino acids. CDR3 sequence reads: CASSLGEGYEADTQYF. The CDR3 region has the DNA TGCGCCAGCAGCTTGGGTGAGGGGTATGAGGCAGATACGCAGTATTTT.

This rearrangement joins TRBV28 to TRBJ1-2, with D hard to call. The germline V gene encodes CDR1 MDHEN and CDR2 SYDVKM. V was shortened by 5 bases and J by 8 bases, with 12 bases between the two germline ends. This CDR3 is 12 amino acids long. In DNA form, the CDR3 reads TGTGCCAGCAGTCGGATATTGGGAGGCTACACCTTC. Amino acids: CASSRILGGYTF.

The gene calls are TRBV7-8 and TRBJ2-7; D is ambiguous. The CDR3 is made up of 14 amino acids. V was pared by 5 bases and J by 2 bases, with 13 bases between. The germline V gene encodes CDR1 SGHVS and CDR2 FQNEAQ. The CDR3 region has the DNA TGTGCCAGCAGCCTCTCGACAATCACCTACGAGCAGTACTTC. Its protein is CASSLSTITYEQYF.

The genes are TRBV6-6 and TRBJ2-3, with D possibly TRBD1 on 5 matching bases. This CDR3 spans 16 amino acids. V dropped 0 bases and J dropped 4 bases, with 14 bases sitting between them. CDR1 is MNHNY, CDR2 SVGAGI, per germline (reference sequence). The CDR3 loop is CASSYSGAGKADTQYF. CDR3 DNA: TGTGCCAGCAGTTACTCAGGGGCAGGGAAGGCAGATACGCAGTATTTT.

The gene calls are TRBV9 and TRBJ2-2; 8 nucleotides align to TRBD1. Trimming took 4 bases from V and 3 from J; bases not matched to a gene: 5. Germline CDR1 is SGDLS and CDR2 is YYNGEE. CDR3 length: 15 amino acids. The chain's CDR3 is CASSRTGLDTGELFF. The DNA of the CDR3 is TGTGCCAGCAGCAGGACAGGGTTGGACACCGGGGAGCTGTTTTTT.

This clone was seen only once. CDR3 loop: CATSRDRAGETQYF. In nucleotides, the CDR3 is TGTGCCACCAGCAGAGACCGGGCAGGAGAGACCCAGTACTTC. The J gene is TRBJ2-5, the V gene TRBV15, with unresolved D. The V and J ends lost 0 bases and 4 bases respectively, with 9 bases between them. Germline V lookup: CDR1 LNHNV, CDR2 YYDKDF (reference sequence). The CDR3 has 14 amino acids. The variable domain in full, with the rest retrieved from reference TRBV15 and TRBJ2-5, is DAMVIQNPRYQVTQFGKPVTLSCSQTLNHNVMYWYQQKSSQAPKLLFHYYDKDFNNEADTPDNFQSRRPNTSFCFLDIRSPGLGDTAMYLCATSRDRAGETQYFGPGTRLLVL.

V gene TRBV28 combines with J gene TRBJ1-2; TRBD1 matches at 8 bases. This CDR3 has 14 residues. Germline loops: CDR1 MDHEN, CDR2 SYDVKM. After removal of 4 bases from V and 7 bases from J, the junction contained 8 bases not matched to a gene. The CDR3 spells CASSSQDRDGGYTF. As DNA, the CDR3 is TGTGCCAGCAGTTCCCAGGACAGGGATGGTGGCTACACCTTC.

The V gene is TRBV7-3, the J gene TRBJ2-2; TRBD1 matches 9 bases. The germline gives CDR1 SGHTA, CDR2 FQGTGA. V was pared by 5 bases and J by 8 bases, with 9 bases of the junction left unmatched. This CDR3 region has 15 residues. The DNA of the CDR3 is TGTGCCAGCAGCCTCGGGGGACAGGGTCAGGGGGAGCTGTTTTTT. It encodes CASSLGGQGQGELFF.

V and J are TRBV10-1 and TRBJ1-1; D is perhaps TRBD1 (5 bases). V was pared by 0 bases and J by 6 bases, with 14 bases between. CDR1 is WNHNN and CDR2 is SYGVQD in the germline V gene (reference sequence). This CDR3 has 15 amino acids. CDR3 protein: CASSESITGRPEAFF. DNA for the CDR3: TGCGCCAGCAGTGAGTCGATTACGGGGCGGCCTGAAGCTTTCTTT.

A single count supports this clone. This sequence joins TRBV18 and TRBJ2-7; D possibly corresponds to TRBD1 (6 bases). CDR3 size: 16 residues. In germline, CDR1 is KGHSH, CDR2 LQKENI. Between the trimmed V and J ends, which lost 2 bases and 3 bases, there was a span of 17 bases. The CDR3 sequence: CASSPISGTRSYEQYF. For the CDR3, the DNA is TGTGCCAGCTCACCAATATCGGGGACACGGAGCTACGAGCAGTACTTC.

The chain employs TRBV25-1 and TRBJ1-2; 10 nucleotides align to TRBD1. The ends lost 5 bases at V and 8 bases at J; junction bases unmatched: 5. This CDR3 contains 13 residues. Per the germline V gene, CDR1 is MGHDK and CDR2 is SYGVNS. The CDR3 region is CASSLPGQGGYTF. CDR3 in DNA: TGTGCCAGCAGTCTCCCGGGACAGGGGGGCTACACCTTC.